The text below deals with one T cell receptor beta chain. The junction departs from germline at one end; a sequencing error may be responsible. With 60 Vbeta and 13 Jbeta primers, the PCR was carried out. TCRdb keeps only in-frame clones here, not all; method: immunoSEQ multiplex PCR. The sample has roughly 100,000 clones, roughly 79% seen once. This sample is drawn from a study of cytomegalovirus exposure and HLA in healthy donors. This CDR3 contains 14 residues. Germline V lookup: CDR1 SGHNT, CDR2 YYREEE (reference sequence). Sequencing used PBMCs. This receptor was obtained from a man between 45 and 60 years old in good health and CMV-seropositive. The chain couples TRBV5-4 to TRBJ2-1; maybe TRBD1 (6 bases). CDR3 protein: CASSLTGSYDEQFF. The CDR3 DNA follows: TGTGCCAGCAGCTTAACAGGGTCCTACGATGAGCAGTTCTTC.